The 5 T cell receptor beta chains given below trace back to one sample, sequenced in a study of CD8 T cells in Susac syndrome. Random hexamers were used to reverse transcribe the RNA input (about 0.5 to 1 ug). TCRdb used MiXCR to reprocess the immunoSEQ multiplex PCR reads, holding one entry per CDR3 protein. The sample lists about 180,000 distinct CDR3 sequences, around 94% occurring once. Input material: CD4+ T cells from PBMCs. These receptors all come from a human donor with Susac syndrome.

The chain is built from TRBV7-2 and TRBJ1-6; D gene uncertain. V shed 1 base and J shed 7 bases, with 11 bases lying between them. The CDR3 has 15 amino acids. Germline V CDR1 and CDR2: SGHTA, FQGNSA. CDR3 protein: CASSLDSSTNSPLHF. In DNA form, the CDR3 reads TGTGCCAGCAGCTTAGACAGCTCAACAAATTCACCCCTCCACTTT.

The CDR3 coding sequence is TGTGCCAGCAGTTTAGGTTATAGCCAAGAGACCCAGTACTTC. Amino acids: CASSLGYSQETQYF. The genes are TRBV12-3 or TRBV12-4 and TRBJ2-5; D call uncertain. Trimming removed 1 base from V and 1 base from J, with 7 bases in between. The CDR3 extends over 14 amino acids.

V and J are TRBV30 and TRBJ1-5, with TRBD1 as a possible D gene (5 bases). This CDR3 has 14 residues. CDR1 is GTSNPN, CDR2 SVGIG, per germline (reference sequence). Between the trimmed V and J ends, which lost 0 bases and 4 bases, there was a span of 10 bases. The CDR3: CAWSVGTLNQPQHF. CDR3 nucleotide sequence: TGTGCCTGGAGTGTGGGGACTCTTAATCAGCCCCAGCATTTT.

The rearrangement joins TRBV12-3 or TRBV12-4 to TRBJ2-1, with 9 bases fitting TRBD1. The CDR3 spans 16 residues. V was pared by 6 bases and J by 9 bases, with 15 bases of the junction left unmatched. DNA of the CDR3: TGTGCCAGCAGCTTGGGACAGGGACACTTGTATGGTGAGCAGTTCTTC. This gives the protein CASSLGQGHLYGEQFF.

The chain links TRBV29-1 to TRBJ2-5, with a tentative D call TRBD1 (6 bases). This CDR3 is 16 amino acids long. Trimming pared 7 bases from V and 5 bases from J, leaving 26 bases between. Germline values: CDR1 SQVTM, CDR2 ANQGSEA. CDR3 sequence (DNA): TGCAGCGGTCGATCTGGACAGCCTGGTCCGCTGGAGACCCAGTACTTC. Translating gives CSGRSGQPGPLETQYF.